The following is a TCR beta chain sequence with its context. This clonotype was seen ten or more times. What antigen it recognizes has not been identified. Per-nucleotide qualities are absent, and no much larger clonotype sits a single base away. This sample was included in a study of response to subunit inactivated influenza vaccine listed by TCRdb under 2018. In the study overall: To follow how T cells responded to a trivalent subunit inactivated influenza vaccine, the researchers relied on deep quantitative profiling of the T cell receptor repertoire.

Counted from cysteine to phenylalanine, this CDR3 has 14 amino acids. Here the CDR3 DNA is all that survives: 42 bases in frame from base 1. Trimming removed 10 bases from V and 0 bases from J, leaving 10 bases between the germline ends. The germline V gene gives CDR1 as MNHNS and CDR2 as SASEGT. Study-level results and caveats: According to the authors, only a limited number of new T cells may be recruited by each seasonal influenza vaccination.

Libraries were built with RT-PCR. The listed sequencing device is Illumina HiSeq 2500. Using fastp at Q25 and MiXCR, TCRdb reprocessed the public reads and kept productive beta chains. Records with the same CDR3 protein are collapsed into one entry carrying the most frequent genes and DNA. The sample table shows 400,000 to 650,000 distinct CDR3 sequences, and 7.2% are seen once. The ten top clones hold roughly 13% of the sample. The specimen comprised PBMCs from blood, sampled less than 30 months after vaccination. The clonotype comes from a man between 45 and 75 years old who received an inactivated influenza vaccine. Donor details come from another sample of the same person, matched by shared clones. The chain joins TRBV6-1 to TRBJ2-6; matching of 5 bases hints at TRBD2 as the D gene. The nucleotide sequence is TGTGCCACCGTAGGGAGCTCTGGGGCCAACGTCCTGACTTTC. This codes for CATVGSSGANVLTF.